This TCR beta chain was obtained from a study of T cells after somatic rescue of genetic block. CDR1 is SEHNR and CDR2 is FQNEAQ in the germline V gene (reference sequence). Trimming took 5 bases from V and 4 from J, leaving 17 bases between them. The CDR3 extends over 15 amino acids. This clone was seen just once. Repertoires were generated with immunoSEQ multiplex PCR, while TCRdb's copy carries only in-frame clones and drops some. The table has under 150,000 clones, 75% to 95% seen once; the top ten hold more than 1.4%. The V and J genes are TRBV7-9 and TRBJ2-5, with D possibly being TRBD1 (6 bases). Material: peripheral blood mononuclear cells (PBMCs). The sequence derives from a woman aged 18-29 years. CDR3 sequence reads: CASSPVGQRRETQYF. Written as DNA, the CDR3 is TGTGCCAGCAGCCCGGTAGGACAGAGGCGAGAGACCCAGTACTTC.